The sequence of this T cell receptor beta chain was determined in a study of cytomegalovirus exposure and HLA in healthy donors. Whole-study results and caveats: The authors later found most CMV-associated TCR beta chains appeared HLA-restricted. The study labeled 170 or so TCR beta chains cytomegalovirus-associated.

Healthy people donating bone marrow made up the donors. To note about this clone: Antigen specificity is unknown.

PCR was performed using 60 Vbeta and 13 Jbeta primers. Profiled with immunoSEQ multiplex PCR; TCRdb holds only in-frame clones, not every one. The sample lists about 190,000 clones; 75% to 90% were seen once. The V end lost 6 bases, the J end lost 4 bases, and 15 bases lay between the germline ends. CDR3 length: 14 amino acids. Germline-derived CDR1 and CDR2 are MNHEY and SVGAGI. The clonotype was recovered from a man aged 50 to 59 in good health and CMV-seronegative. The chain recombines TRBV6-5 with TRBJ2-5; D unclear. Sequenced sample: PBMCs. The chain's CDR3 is CASRSGDFTETQYF. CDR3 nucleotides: TGTGCCAGCAGAAGTGGAGATTTCACAGAGACCCAGTACTTC.